This entry concerns a single T cell receptor beta chain. This sample was included in a study of shared clonotypes between healthy human individuals. The CDR3 spans 14 residues. Trimming took off 6 bases at V and 3 bases at J, with 12 bases between the two ends. The germline V gene has CDR1 LNHDA and CDR2 SQIVND (reference sequence). Sequenced by immunoSEQ multiplex PCR; TCRdb stores in-frame clones only, minus some. The profile shows under 2,000,000 clones, about 95% of them singletons. As defined, naive CD8 cells were CD45RO-negative and positively selected for CCR7, with terminally differentiated effector memory CD45RA+ cells excluded.

The sequenced sample consisted of naive CD8+ T cells sorted from blood. The chain employs TRBV19 and TRBJ1-5; D not certain. The receptor was derived from a man between 18 and 29 years old in good health. In nucleotides, the CDR3 is TGTGCCAGTAGCCCCGACGTGCACAATCAGCCCCAGCATTTT. This sequence encodes CASSPDVHNQPQHF.